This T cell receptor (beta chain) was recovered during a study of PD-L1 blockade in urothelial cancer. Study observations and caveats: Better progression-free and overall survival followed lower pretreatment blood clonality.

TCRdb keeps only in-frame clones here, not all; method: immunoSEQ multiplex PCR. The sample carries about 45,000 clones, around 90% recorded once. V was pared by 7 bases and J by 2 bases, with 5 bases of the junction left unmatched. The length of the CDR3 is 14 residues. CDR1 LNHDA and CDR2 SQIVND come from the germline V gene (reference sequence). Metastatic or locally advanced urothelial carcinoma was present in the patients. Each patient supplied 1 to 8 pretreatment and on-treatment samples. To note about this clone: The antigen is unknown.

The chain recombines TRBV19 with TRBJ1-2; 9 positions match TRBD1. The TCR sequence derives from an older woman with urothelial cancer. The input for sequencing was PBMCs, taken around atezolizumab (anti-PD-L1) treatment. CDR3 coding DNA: TGTGCCAGTACAAGGGGACAGGGCAACTATGGCTACACCTTC. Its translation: CASTRGQGNYGYTF. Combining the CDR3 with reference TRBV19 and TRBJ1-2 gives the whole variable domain DGGITQSPKYLFRKEGQNVTLSCEQNLNHDAMYWYRQDPGQGLRLIYYSQIVNDFQKGDIAEGYSVSREKKESFPLTVTSAQKNPTAFYLCASTRGQGNYGYTFGSGTRLTVV.